Shown below are 31 T cell receptor beta chains from a single sample sequenced in a study of technical replicates of blood from several donors. The data were produced by immunoSEQ multiplex PCR, yet TCRdb's version contains in-frame clones alone and is incomplete. The repertoire holds about 100,000 clones, with roughly 95% as singletons. Sequencing was carried out using T cells isolated from PBMCs. The receptors shown here come from a human donor in good health.

The V call is TRBV7-9, the J call TRBJ2-3; 10 positions agree with TRBD2. V lost 4 bases to trimming and J lost 5 bases; unmatched junction nucleotides: 6. Germline V gives CDR1 SEHNR, CDR2 FQNEAQ (reference sequence). The CDR3 sequence is 15 residues long. The CDR3 coding sequence is TGTGCCAGCAGCTCGCTAGCGGGGGCGGGAGATACGCAGTATTTT. Its translation: CASSSLAGAGDTQYF.

The chain recombines TRBV5-1 with TRBJ2-6, with 7 bases aligning to TRBD1. The CDR3 length is 17 residues. V lost 2 bases to trimming and J lost 1 base; unmatched junction nucleotides: 6. Germline loops: CDR1 SGHRS, CDR2 YFSETQ. The chain's CDR3 is CASSFTGTASGANVLTF. CDR3 coding DNA: TGCGCCAGCAGCTTCACCGGGACAGCTTCTGGGGCCAACGTCCTGACTTTC. Supplemented by reference TRBV5-1 and TRBJ2-6, the full variable domain reads KAGVTQTPRYLIKTRGQQVTLSCSPISGHRSVSWYQQTPGQGLQFLFEYFSETQRNKGNFPGRFSGRQFSNSRSEMNVSTLELGDSALYLCASSFTGTASGANVLTFGAGSRLTVL.

This rearrangement joins TRBV27 to TRBJ1-2; D unclear. The length of the CDR3 is 14 residues. Germline-derived CDR1 and CDR2 are MNHEY and SMNVEV (reference sequence). Trimming took off 6 bases at V and 2 bases at J, with 13 bases between the two ends. The CDR3 DNA follows: TGTGCCAGCAGCCTCAGCGGATTGAACTATGGCTACACCTTC. Residues: CASSLSGLNYGYTF.

The chain joins TRBV9 to TRBJ2-2; D call uncertain. Trimming left V 0 bases short and J 3 bases short, with 15 bases between. The CDR3 consists of 17 residues. Germline V gene sequence: CDR1 SGDLS, CDR2 YYNGEE. CDR3 in DNA: TGTGCCAGCAGCGTAGGTCTATCACAGCTTCACACCGGGGAGCTGTTTTTT. Residues: CASSVGLSQLHTGELFF.

This rearrangement joins TRBV7-9 to TRBJ2-7; 11 nucleotides align to TRBD2. The CDR3 totals 16 residues. V trimming: 1 base; J trimming: 6 bases; junction bases outside the gene matches: 8. Per the germline V gene, CDR1 is SEHNR and CDR2 is FQNEAQ (reference sequence). The CDR3 nucleotides are TGTGCCAGCAGCTTAGGGAAACTAGCGGGAGAGTCCGAGCAGTACTTC. This sequence encodes CASSLGKLAGESEQYF.

The chain employs TRBV29-1 and TRBJ2-3; 7 bases are shared with TRBD1. Germline CDR1 and CDR2: SQVTM and ANQGSEA. V gave up 7 bases and J gave up 2 bases; unmatched junction bases: 12. The CDR3 loop spans 15 amino acids. CDR3 residues: CSAGGEEGYTDTQYF. The DNA for the CDR3 is TGCAGCGCAGGGGGAGAAGAAGGATACACAGATACGCAGTATTTT.

CDR3 sequence (DNA): TGTGCCAGCAGCCAGGGACTAGCGGGGGGAAACACCGGGGAGCTGTTTTTT. Translating it yields CASSQGLAGGNTGELFF. The J gene is TRBJ2-2, the V gene TRBV4-2; 15 nucleotides agree with TRBD2. The CDR3 length is 17 residues. Germline CDR1 LGHNA, CDR2 YNFKEQ. The V segment lost 3 bases and the J segment 2 bases; nucleotides outside the gene matches: 1.

The chain couples TRBV10-1 to TRBJ2-2; perhaps TRBD1 as D (6 bases). Trimming cost V 1 base and J 0 bases, with 12 bases left between them. The CDR3 has 17 residues. Looked up from germline, CDR1 is WNHNN and CDR2 is SYGVQD (reference sequence). The CDR3 DNA sequence: TGCGCCAGCAGTGAGTTTTACGGGACAACGAACACCGGGGAGCTGTTTTTT. It translates to CASSEFYGTTNTGELFF.

This chain uses TRBV18 with TRBJ2-1, with TRBD1 matching over 7 bases. V was clipped by 3 bases and J by 8 bases; unmatched bases: 7. Germline V gene data show CDR1 as KGHSH and CDR2 as LQKENI. The CDR3 is 14 residues long. In nucleotides, the CDR3 is TGTGCCAGCTCACCCGACAGGGTACGGCATGAGCAGTTCTTC. Translation: CASSPDRVRHEQFF.

The chain is built from TRBV4-1 and TRBJ1-2; 7 nucleotides agree with TRBD1. CDR3 length: 15 residues. Germline V lookup: CDR1 MGHRA, CDR2 YSYEKL. V dropped 4 bases and J dropped 3; count of bases not matched to a gene: 8. The CDR3 protein is CASSPDRVGHYGYTF. The CDR3 DNA follows: TGCGCCAGCAGCCCCGACAGGGTGGGTCACTATGGCTACACCTTC.

The chain links TRBV19 to TRBJ1-5; D is ambiguous. This CDR3 has 16 amino acids. V lost 0 bases and J 6 bases, leaving 15 bases between the germline ends. Germline V gives CDR1 LNHDA, CDR2 SQIVND (reference sequence). The CDR3 region is CASSIDWGEVGQPQHF. The CDR3 DNA follows: TGTGCCAGTAGTATAGACTGGGGAGAGGTTGGTCAGCCCCAGCATTTT.

The rearrangement links TRBV29-1 to TRBJ1-2; 7 nucleotides line up with TRBD1. V lost 7 bases to trimming and J lost 8 bases; unmatched junction nucleotides: 16. CDR1 and CDR2 (germline): SQVTM, ANQGSEA. This CDR3 spans 14 amino acids. CDR3 amino acids: CSAHPLEGALGYTF. The CDR3 DNA reads TGCAGCGCCCATCCACTGGAGGGGGCCTTAGGCTACACCTTC.

V and J are TRBV5-1 and TRBJ2-3; tentatively, D is TRBD2 (5 bases). The germline V and J ends were trimmed by 4 bases and 6 bases, with 15 bases remaining between them. CDR1 is SGHRS and CDR2 is YFSETQ in the germline V gene. The CDR3 consists of 14 residues. Here the CDR3 reads CASSLTVTGDTQYF. In DNA, the CDR3 is TGCGCCAGCAGCCTGACGGTTACGGGGGATACGCAGTATTTT.

The V gene is TRBV5-1, the J gene TRBJ1-4; 10 bases are shared with TRBD1. CDR1 is SGHRS, CDR2 YFSETQ, per germline. Trimming took 7 bases from V and 2 from J; bases not matched to a gene: 5. This CDR3 comprises 15 residues. The CDR3 is CASRTGGLTNEKLFF. CDR3 sequence (DNA): TGCGCCAGCCGGACAGGGGGTCTTACTAATGAAAAACTGTTTTTT.

J is TRBJ1-3 and V is TRBV5-6; 7 nucleotides agree with TRBD1. J lost 2 bases, V lost 3 bases, and 8 bases had no gene match. The CDR3 contains 16 residues. Germline CDR1 and CDR2: SGHDT and YYEEEE. The CDR3 region has the DNA TGTGCCAGCAGCTCCGCCCTGACAGGGCCTGGAAACACCATATATTTT. This sequence encodes CASSSALTGPGNTIYF.

The V and J genes are TRBV19 and TRBJ2-1; 10 positions match TRBD2. This CDR3 contains 15 residues. CDR1 and CDR2 from the germline V gene are LNHDA and SQIVND (reference sequence). Unmatched junction bases numbered 5, after V lost 5 bases and J lost 4 bases. DNA for the CDR3: TGTGCCAGTAGTTTCTCGACTAGCGGGTACAATGAGCAGTTCTTC. Residues: CASSFSTSGYNEQFF. Together with reference TRBV19 and TRBJ2-1, the CDR3 gives the full variable domain: DGGITQSPKYLFRKEGQNVTLSCEQNLNHDAMYWYRQDPGQGLRLIYYSQIVNDFQKGDIAEGYSVSREKKESFPLTVTSAQKNPTAFYLCASSFSTSGYNEQFFGPGTRLTVL.

The chain is built from TRBV2 and TRBJ1-2, with 7 bases lining up with TRBD1. Germline V CDR1 and CDR2: SNHLY, FYNNEI. With 5 bases clipped from V and 0 bases from J, the junction kept 3 bases outside the gene matches. The CDR3 consists of 14 residues. CDR3 region: CASSWDRTNYGYTF. The CDR3 region has the DNA TGTGCCAGCAGTTGGGACAGAACTAACTATGGCTACACCTTC.

This sequence joins TRBV5-1 and TRBJ2-2; a possible D gene is TRBD1 (8 bases). This CDR3 region has 14 residues. The germline CDR1 and CDR2 sequences are SGHRS and YFSETQ. Deletions cut 3 bases from V and 4 bases from J, with 10 bases between. The DNA for the CDR3 is TGCGCCAGCAGCTACAGGGGGGGCACCGGGGAGCTGTTTTTT. Amino acids: CASSYRGGTGELFF.

V and J are TRBV10-2 and TRBJ1-2; 7 bases agree with TRBD1. V lost 5 bases to trimming and J lost 4 bases; unmatched junction nucleotides: 4. Germline values: CDR1 WSHSY, CDR2 SAAADI. The CDR3 sequence is 13 residues long. The CDR3 is CASSSQGIYGYTF. CDR3 DNA sequence: TGCGCCAGCAGTTCACAGGGGATCTATGGCTACACCTTC.

Here the CDR3 reads CSVQRGIQEQFF. The CDR3 DNA follows: TGCAGCGTCCAAAGAGGAATCCAAGAGCAGTTCTTC. V is TRBV29-1 and J is TRBJ2-1; D is undetermined. V was pared by 6 bases and J by 10 bases, with 16 bases between. CDR1 is SQVTM, CDR2 ANQGSEA, per germline. The CDR3 has 12 amino acids.

The CDR3 DNA reads as TGCAGCGTTTCCGGGGCTAGCGGGAGCACTGAGCAGTTCTTC. Translated, it gives CSVSGASGSTEQFF. J is TRBJ2-1 and V is TRBV29-1; 10 bases are a match to TRBD2. Germline-derived CDR1 and CDR2 are SQVTM and ANQGSEA. This CDR3 comprises 14 residues. J lost 9 bases, V lost 5 bases, and 10 bases had no gene match.

J is TRBJ1-1 and V is TRBV9; no definite D call. The CDR3 is made up of 15 amino acids. CDR1 is SGDLS, CDR2 YYNGEE, per germline. The ends were cut back, 7 bases at V and 0 bases at J, with 16 bases in the middle. For the CDR3, the DNA is TGTGCCAGCGGCCCGTTTCTAGATCTGAACACTGAAGCTTTCTTT. This encodes CASGPFLDLNTEAFF.

The CDR3 DNA sequence: TGTGCCAGCTCCGCGGGAGTGTTTCTAAGTTCTTACACCGGGGAGCTGTTTTTT. As protein: CASSAGVFLSSYTGELFF. This chain links TRBV27 with TRBJ2-2; 7 bases fit TRBD2. Germline loops: CDR1 MNHEY, CDR2 SMNVEV (reference sequence). V trimming: 8 bases; J trimming: 3 bases; junction bases outside the gene matches: 18. This CDR3 contains 18 residues.

This chain connects TRBV15 to TRBJ2-2; the match to TRBD2 covers 10 bases. Germline V gene sequence: CDR1 LNHNV, CDR2 YYDKDF (reference sequence). The CDR3 loop spans 18 amino acids. V dropped 0 bases and J dropped 6; count of bases not matched to a gene: 10. The CDR3 DNA sequence: TGTGCCACCAGCAGAGAGTCGTTAGCGGGGGGTATGGCCGGGGAGCTGTTTTTT. This codes for CATSRESLAGGMAGELFF.

The chain employs TRBV4-1 and TRBJ1-2; 8 bases are shared with TRBD1. V lost 0 bases and J lost 3; bases outside the gene matches: 12. The germline gives CDR1 MGHRA, CDR2 YSYEKL. The CDR3 spans 18 residues. In DNA, the CDR3 is TGCGCCAGCAGCCAAGAAGAGGGCCCTGTGGACAGGGACTATGGCTACACCTTC. Protein product: CASSQEEGPVDRDYGYTF.

The chain couples TRBV13 to TRBJ2-7, with a tentative D call TRBD2 (6 bases). The CDR3 sequence is 14 residues long. Trimming shortened V by 6 bases and J by 2 bases, and 14 bases separated the two germline ends. Germline CDR1 reads PRHDT; CDR2 reads FYEKMQ (reference sequence). CDR3 in DNA: TGTGCCAGCAGACTGGGGGGTCGGACCTACGAGCAGTACTTC. Protein sequence: CASRLGGRTYEQYF.

In nucleotides, the CDR3 is TGTGCCAGCAGCCCGGACTGGAGGGTAGCAGATACGCAGTATTTT. Its protein is CASSPDWRVADTQYF. This rearrangement joins TRBV7-9 to TRBJ2-3; the D gene is possibly TRBD2 (6 bases). This CDR3 region has 15 residues. Germline loops: CDR1 SEHNR, CDR2 FQNEAQ (reference sequence). Trimming took off 5 bases at V and 4 bases at J, with 16 bases between the two ends.

This sequence joins TRBV19 and TRBJ2-3, with TRBD2 matching over 7 bases. The CDR3 runs to 17 residues. Germline CDR1 reads LNHDA; CDR2 reads SQIVND (reference sequence). With V trimmed by 3 bases and J by 6 bases, 15 bases remained unmatched. DNA of the CDR3: TGTGCCAGTAGTATGAGCGGGGTGACCGGTGGCTTGGATACGCAGTATTTT. Translated: CASSMSGVTGGLDTQYF. The whole variable domain, remainder taken from reference TRBV19 and TRBJ2-3, is DGGITQSPKYLFRKEGQNVTLSCEQNLNHDAMYWYRQDPGQGLRLIYYSQIVNDFQKGDIAEGYSVSREKKESFPLTVTSAQKNPTAFYLCASSMSGVTGGLDTQYFGPGTRLTVL.

The genes are TRBV28 and TRBJ2-7; 8 nucleotides match TRBD1. This CDR3 is built from 16 residues. CDR1 MDHEN and CDR2 SYDVKM come from the germline V gene. The V gene end was trimmed by 10 bases and the J gene end by 2 bases; junction bases not matched to a gene: 16. The CDR3, as DNA: TGTGCCACCGACGACAGGGGTGTAGGTGGAGCCTACGAGCAGTACTTC. This codes for CATDDRGVGGAYEQYF.

This clone appeared a single time. The rearrangement joins TRBV11-1 to TRBJ1-4; TRBD1 matches at 9 bases. Unmatched junction bases numbered 6, after V lost 6 bases and J lost 4 bases. Per the germline V gene, CDR1 is SGHAT and CDR2 is FQDESV (reference sequence). The length of the CDR3 is 15 residues. This CDR3 is CASRKGQGDNEKLFF. In DNA, the CDR3 is TGTGCCAGCAGGAAGGGACAGGGCGATAATGAAAAACTGTTTTTT.

In nucleotides, the CDR3 is TGTGCCAGCAGTTTGCATGCAGGGGGGAGCAATCAGCCCCAGCATTTT. Translating gives CASSLHAGGSNQPQHF. This chain uses TRBV28 with TRBJ1-5, with TRBD1 matching 7 bases. The CDR3 loop spans 16 amino acids. Germline CDR1 MDHEN, CDR2 SYDVKM. After removal of 3 bases from V and 1 base from J, the junction contained 6 bases not matched to a gene.